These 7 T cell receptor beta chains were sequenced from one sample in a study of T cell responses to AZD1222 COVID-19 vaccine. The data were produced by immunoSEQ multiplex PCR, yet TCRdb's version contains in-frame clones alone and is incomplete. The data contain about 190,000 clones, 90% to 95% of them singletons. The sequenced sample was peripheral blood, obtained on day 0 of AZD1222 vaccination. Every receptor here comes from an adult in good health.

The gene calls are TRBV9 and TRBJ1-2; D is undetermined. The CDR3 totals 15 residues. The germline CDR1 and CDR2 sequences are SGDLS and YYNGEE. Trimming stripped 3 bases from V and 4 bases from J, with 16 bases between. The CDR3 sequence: CASSDPGDSLYGYTF. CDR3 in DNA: TGTGCCAGCAGCGACCCAGGTGATAGTCTCTATGGCTACACCTTC.

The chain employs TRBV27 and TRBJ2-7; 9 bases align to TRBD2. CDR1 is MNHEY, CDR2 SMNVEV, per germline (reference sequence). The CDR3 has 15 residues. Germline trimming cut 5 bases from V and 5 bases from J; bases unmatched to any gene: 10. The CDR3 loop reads CASSTWLAGANEQYF. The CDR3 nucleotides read TGTGCCAGCAGTACTTGGTTAGCGGGAGCCAACGAGCAGTACTTC.

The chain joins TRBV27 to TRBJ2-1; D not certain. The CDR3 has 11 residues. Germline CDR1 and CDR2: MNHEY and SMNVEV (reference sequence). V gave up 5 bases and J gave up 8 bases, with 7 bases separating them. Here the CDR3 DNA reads TGTGCCAGCAGTCTCGATCATGAGCAGTTCTTC. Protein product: CASSLDHEQFF.

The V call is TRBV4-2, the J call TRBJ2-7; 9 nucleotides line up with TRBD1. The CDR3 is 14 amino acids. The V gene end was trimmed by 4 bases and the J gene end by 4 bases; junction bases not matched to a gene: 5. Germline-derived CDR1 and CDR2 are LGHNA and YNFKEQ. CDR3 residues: CASSPGQGSYEQYF. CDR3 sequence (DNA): TGTGCCAGCAGCCCGGGACAGGGTTCTTACGAGCAGTACTTC.

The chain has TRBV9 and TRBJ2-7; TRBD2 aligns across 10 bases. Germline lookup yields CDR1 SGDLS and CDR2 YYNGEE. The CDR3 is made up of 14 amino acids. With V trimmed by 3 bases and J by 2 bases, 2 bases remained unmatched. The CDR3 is CASSAGLAAYEQYF. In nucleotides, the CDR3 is TGTGCCAGCAGCGCAGGACTAGCGGCCTACGAGCAGTACTTC.

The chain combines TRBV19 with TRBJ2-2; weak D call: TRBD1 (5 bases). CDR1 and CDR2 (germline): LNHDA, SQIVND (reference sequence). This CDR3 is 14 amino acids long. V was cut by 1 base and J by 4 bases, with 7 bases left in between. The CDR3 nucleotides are TGTGCCAGTAGTATAGGTCAGGGCACCGGGGAGCTGTTTTTT. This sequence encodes CASSIGQGTGELFF. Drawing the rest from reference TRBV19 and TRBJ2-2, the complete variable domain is DGGITQSPKYLFRKEGQNVTLSCEQNLNHDAMYWYRQDPGQGLRLIYYSQIVNDFQKGDIAEGYSVSREKKESFPLTVTSAQKNPTAFYLCASSIGQGTGELFFGEGSRLTVL.

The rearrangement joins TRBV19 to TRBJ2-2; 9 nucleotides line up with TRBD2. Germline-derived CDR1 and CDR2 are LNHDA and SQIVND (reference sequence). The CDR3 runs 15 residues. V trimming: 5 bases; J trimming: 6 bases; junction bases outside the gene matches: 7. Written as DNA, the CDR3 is TGTGCCAGTAGTTTAGCGGGGGCCTCGGCCGGGGAGCTGTTTTTT. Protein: CASSLAGASAGELFF.